Sequencing of this T cell receptor beta chain was carried out in a study of T cell repertoires in cytomegalovirus infection. Study observations and caveats: Of the TCR beta families, the public ones yielded a cumulative frequency that identified carriers of CMV plus the relevant HLA.

This clonotype has at least ten counts. The target antigen is unknown. TCRdb fed the reads into MiXCR, producing one record per CDR3 protein. In the table there are 230,000 or so distinct CDR3 sequences, about 15% of which are singletons. Germline CDR1 and CDR2: SGHTA and FQGNSA. V trimming: 0 bases; J trimming: 4 bases; junction bases outside the gene matches: 10. CDR3 length: 18 residues. This chain links TRBV7-2 with TRBJ1-3; 9 nucleotides agree with TRBD1. The sequenced sample was CD8+ T cells from PBMCs. The TCR was taken from a human donor in good health (CMV status not recorded). Some clones in this sample may be carry-over from other donors' samples. The chain's CDR3 is CASSLAWGQGGRGNTIYF. The DNA for the CDR3 is TGTGCCAGCAGCTTAGCGTGGGGACAGGGAGGGCGCGGAAACACCATATATTTT.